This T cell receptor beta chain stems from a study of blood T cell repertoires in COVID-19. It was during active infection that Seattle patients were enrolled and then longitudinally followed. Some clones are missing from TCRdb's copy, which holds only in-frame ones; the method was immunoSEQ multiplex PCR. The sample contains 250,000 to 350,000 clones, around 84% of which appear only once. The V end lost 2 bases, the J end lost 4 bases, and 14 bases lay between the germline ends. Germline-derived CDR1 and CDR2 are MDHEN and SYDVKM. The CDR3 totals 15 residues. The chain uses TRBV28 and TRBJ1-2; D unclear. This clonotype was sampled from a human donor with COVID-19, enrolled during active disease. The donor label of this sample is uncertain. Input material: peripheral blood. The DNA of the CDR3 is TGTGCCAGCAGTTTACCCGGAAGGTCGGGCTATGGCTACACCTTC. Its protein product is CASSLPGRSGYGYTF.